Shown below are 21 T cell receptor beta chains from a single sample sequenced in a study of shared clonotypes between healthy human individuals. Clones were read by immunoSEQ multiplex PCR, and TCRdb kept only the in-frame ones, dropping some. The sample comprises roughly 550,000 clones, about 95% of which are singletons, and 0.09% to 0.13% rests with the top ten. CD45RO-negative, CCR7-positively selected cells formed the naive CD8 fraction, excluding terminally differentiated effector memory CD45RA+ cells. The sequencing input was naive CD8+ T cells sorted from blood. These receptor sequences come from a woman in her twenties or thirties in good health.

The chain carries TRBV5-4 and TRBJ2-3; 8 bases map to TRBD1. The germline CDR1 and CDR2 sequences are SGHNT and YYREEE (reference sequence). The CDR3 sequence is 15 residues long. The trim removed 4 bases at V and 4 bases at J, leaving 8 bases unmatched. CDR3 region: CASSVQGAGADTQYF. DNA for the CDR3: TGTGCCAGCAGCGTCCAGGGGGCGGGTGCAGATACGCAGTATTTT.

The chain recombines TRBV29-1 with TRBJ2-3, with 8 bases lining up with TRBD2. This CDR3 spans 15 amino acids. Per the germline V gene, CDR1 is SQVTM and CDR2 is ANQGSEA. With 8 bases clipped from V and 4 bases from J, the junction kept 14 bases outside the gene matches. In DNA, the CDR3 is TGCAGCCCGTGGGTCATTACTAGCGGTGCAGATACGCAGTATTTT. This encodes CSPWVITSGADTQYF.

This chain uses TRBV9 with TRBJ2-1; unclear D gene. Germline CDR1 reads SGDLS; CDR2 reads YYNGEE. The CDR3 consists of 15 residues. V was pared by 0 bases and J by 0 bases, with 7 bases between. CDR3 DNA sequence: TGTGCCAGCAGCGTAGACATGAGCTCCTACAATGAGCAGTTCTTC. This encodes CASSVDMSSYNEQFF. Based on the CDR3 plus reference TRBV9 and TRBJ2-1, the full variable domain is DSGVTQTPKHLITATGQRVTLRCSPRSGDLSVYWYQQSLDQGLQFLIQYYNGEERAKGNILERFSAQQFPDLHSELNLSSLELGDSALYFCASSVDMSSYNEQFFGPGTRLTVL.

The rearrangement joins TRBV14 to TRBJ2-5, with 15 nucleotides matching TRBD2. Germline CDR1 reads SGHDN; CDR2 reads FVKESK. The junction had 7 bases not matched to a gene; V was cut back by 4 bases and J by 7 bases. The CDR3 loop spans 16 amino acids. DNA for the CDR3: TGTGCCAGCAGCCCCCGGACTAGCGGGAGGGCCGGGACCCAGTACTTC. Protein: CASSPRTSGRAGTQYF.

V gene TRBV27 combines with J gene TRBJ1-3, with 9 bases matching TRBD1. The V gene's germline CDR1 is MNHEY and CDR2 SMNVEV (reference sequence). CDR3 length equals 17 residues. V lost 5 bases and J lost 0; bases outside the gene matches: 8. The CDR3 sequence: CASSPGTGLFSGNTIYF. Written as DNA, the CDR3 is TGTGCCAGCAGTCCTGGGACAGGGCTTTTCTCTGGAAACACCATATATTTT.

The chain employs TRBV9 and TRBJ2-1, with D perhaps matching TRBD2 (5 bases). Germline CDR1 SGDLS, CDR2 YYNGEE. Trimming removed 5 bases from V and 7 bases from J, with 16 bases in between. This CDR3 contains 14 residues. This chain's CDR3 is CASRPHEGRNEQFF. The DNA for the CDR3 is TGTGCCAGCAGGCCGCACGAGGGCCGAAATGAGCAGTTCTTC.

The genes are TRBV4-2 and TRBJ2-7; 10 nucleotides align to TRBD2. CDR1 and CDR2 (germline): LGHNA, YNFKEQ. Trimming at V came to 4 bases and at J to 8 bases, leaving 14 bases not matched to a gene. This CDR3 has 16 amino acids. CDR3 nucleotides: TGTGCCAGCAGCCCGGACCCTAGCGGGAGTGCGGAGAAGCAGTACTTC. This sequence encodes CASSPDPSGSAEKQYF.

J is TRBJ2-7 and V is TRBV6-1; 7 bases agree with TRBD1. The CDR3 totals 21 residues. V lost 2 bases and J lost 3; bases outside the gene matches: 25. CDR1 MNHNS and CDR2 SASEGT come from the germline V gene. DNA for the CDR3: TGTGCCAGCAGTGAAAACCCCCAGGGGGTTGGGATGGACACCAGAAACTACGAGCAGTACTTC. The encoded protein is CASSENPQGVGMDTRNYEQYF.

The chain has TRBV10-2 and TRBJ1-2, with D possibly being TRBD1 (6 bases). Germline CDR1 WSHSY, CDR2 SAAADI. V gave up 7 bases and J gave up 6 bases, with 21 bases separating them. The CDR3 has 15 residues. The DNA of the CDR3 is TGCGCCAGCACCAAAAACCCCGACAGGCCCGATGGCTACACCTTC. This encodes CASTKNPDRPDGYTF.

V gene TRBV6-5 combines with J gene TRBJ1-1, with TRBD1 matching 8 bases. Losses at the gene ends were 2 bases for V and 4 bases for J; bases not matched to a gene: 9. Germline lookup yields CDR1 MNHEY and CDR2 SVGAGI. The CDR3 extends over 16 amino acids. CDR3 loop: CASSYVPQGAGTEAFF. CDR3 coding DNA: TGTGCCAGCAGTTACGTCCCCCAGGGGGCTGGCACTGAAGCTTTCTTT.

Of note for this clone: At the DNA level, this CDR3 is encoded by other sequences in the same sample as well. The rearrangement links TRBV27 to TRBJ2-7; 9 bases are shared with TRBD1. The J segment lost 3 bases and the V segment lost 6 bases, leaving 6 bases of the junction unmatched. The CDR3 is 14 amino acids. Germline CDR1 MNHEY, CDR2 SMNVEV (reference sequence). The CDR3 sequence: CASSPGTGYYEQYF. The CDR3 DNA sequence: TGTGCCAGCAGCCCCGGGACAGGGTACTACGAGCAGTACTTC.

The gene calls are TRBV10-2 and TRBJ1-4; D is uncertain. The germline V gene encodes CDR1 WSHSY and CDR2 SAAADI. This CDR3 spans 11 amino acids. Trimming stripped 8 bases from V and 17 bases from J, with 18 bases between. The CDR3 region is CASAAGPKFFF. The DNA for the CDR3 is TGCGCCAGCGCGGCCGGACCGAAATTCTTTTTT.

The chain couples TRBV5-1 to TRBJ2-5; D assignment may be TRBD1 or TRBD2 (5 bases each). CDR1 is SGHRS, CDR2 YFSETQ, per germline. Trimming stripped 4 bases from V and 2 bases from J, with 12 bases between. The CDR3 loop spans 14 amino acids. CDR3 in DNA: TGCGCCAGCAGCCCGGGACGGTCGCAAGAGACCCAGTACTTC. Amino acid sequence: CASSPGRSQETQYF.

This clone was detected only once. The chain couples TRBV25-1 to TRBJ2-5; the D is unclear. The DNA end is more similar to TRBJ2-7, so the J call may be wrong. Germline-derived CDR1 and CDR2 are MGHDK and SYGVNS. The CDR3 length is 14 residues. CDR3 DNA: TGTGCCAGCAGTGAAGCCCAGAGCTCCTACGAGCAGTACTTC. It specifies CASSEAQSSYEQYF.

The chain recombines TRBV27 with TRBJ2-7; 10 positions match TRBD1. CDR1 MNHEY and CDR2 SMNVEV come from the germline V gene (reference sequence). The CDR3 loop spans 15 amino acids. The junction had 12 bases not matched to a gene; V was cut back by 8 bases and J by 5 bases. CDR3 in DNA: TGTGCCAGCGGGAAAGCCGGGACAGGGGAGGACGAGCAGTACTTC. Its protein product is CASGKAGTGEDEQYF.

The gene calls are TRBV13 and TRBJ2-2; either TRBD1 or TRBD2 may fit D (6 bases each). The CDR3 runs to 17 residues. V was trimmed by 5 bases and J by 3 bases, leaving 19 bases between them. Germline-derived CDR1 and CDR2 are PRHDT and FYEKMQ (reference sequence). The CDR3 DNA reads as TGTGCCAGCAGCCGCGACGAGGCGGGACAACACACCGGGGAGCTGTTTTTT. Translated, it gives CASSRDEAGQHTGELFF.

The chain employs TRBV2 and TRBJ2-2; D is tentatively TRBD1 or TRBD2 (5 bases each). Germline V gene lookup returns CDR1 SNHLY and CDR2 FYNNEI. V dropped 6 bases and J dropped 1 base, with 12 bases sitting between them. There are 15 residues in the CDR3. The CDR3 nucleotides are TGTGCCAGCAGAACCGGGACGGGGAACACCGGGGAGCTGTTTTTT. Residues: CASRTGTGNTGELFF.

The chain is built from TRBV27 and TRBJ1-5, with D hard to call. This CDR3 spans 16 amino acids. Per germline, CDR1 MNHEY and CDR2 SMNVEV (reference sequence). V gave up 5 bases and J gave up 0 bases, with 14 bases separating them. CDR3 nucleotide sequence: TGTGCCAGCAGTACCTGGGGAGAAAATAGCAATCAGCCCCAGCATTTT. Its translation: CASSTWGENSNQPQHF.

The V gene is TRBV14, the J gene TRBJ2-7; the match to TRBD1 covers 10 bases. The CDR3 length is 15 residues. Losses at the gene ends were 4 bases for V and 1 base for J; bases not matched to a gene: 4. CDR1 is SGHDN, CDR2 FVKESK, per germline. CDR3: CASSPRGQGSYEQYF. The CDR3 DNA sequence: TGTGCCAGCAGCCCCAGGGGACAGGGGTCCTACGAGCAGTACTTC.

This chain's CDR3 is CASSLGVSSYNEQFF. The CDR3, as DNA: TGTGCCAGCAGCTTAGGGGTAAGCTCCTACAATGAGCAGTTCTTC. The chain is built from TRBV7-9 and TRBJ2-1; D unresolved. Germline V CDR1 and CDR2: SEHNR, FQNEAQ (reference sequence). V was trimmed by 1 base and J by 0 bases, leaving 7 bases between them. This CDR3 has 15 residues.

The CDR3 nucleotides read TGTGCCTGGAGCAGTGGCCCCGCCACCGCTAGAGGTGAAAAACTGTTTTTT. Translated, it gives CAWSSGPATARGEKLFF. V is TRBV30 and J is TRBJ1-4; no definite D call. The germline V gene has CDR1 GTSNPN and CDR2 SVGIG (reference sequence). There are 17 residues in the CDR3. The V gene lost 3 bases and the J gene lost 7 bases, with 24 bases spanning the gap.